A selection of T cell receptor beta chains follows, all from one sample in a study of Graves' ophthalmopathy and Graves' hyperthyroidism. Each CDR3 protein gets one entry after TCRdb re-called the multiplex PCR reads with MiXCR. Among 300,000 to 450,000 distinct CDR3 sequences listed, roughly 17% were seen once. The sample consisted of peripheral blood. These receptors were collected from an adult woman with stable Graves' hyperthyroidism. CDR3s include the opening cysteine and the closing phenylalanine or tryptophan. Where a row states a size, it is once, few, many or the class of an expanded clone; other rows omit it.

j_gene: TRBJ1-2; abundance: many; v_gene: TRBV12-3/TRBV12-4; CDR3aa: CASSFRDSPVYGYTF
j_gene: TRBJ1-5; abundance: NA; v_gene: TRBV6-1; CDR3aa: CASSESTPSAQPQHF
j_gene: TRBJ2-5; abundance: many; v_gene: TRBV11-2; CDR3aa: CASSLGDRLGQETQYF
j_gene: TRBJ2-4; abundance: many; v_gene: TRBV28; CDR3aa: CASPKCTEGVAKNIKYF
j_gene: TRBJ1-3; abundance: many; v_gene: TRBV30; CDR3aa: CAWSVPGNSGNTIYF
j_gene: TRBJ2-7; abundance: many; v_gene: TRBV20-1; CDR3aa: CSATSILANEQYF
j_gene: TRBJ2-7; abundance: NA; v_gene: TRBV10-1; CDR3aa: CASSTGNLYEQYF
j_gene: TRBJ1-5; abundance: NA; v_gene: TRBV7-9; CDR3aa: CASSPEGQQPQHF
j_gene: TRBJ2-2; abundance: many; v_gene: TRBV12-3/TRBV12-4; CDR3aa: CASVSTTGGELFF
j_gene: TRBJ2-5; abundance: many; v_gene: TRBV7-6; CDR3aa: CASSPGTSMHQETQYF
j_gene: TRBJ2-5; abundance: many; v_gene: TRBV30; CDR3aa: CAWSPTNSGETQYF
j_gene: TRBJ2-7; abundance: NA; v_gene: TRBV12-3/TRBV12-4; CDR3aa: CASTSDQHEQYF
j_gene: TRBJ2-7; abundance: many; v_gene: TRBV28; CDR3aa: CASSLATSGIYEQYF
j_gene: TRBJ1-6; abundance: few; v_gene: TRBV11-2; CDR3aa: CASSSAGGVGSHLHF
j_gene: TRBJ1-1; abundance: once; v_gene: TRBV5-1; CDR3aa: CASNSAGTGYRAFF
j_gene: TRBJ2-7; abundance: many; v_gene: TRBV12-3/TRBV12-4; CDR3aa: CASSATSGIYEQYF
j_gene: TRBJ1-1; abundance: many; v_gene: TRBV20-1; CDR3aa: CSALGGQLNTEAFF
j_gene: TRBJ1-2; abundance: many; v_gene: TRBV2; CDR3aa: CASSELRQGADGYTF
j_gene: TRBJ2-4; abundance: many; v_gene: TRBV12-3/TRBV12-4; CDR3aa: CASSPPGGGPKNIQYF
j_gene: TRBJ1-1; abundance: many; v_gene: TRBV6-2/TRBV6-3; CDR3aa: CASSPGGRQMNTEAFF
j_gene: TRBJ2-1; abundance: few; v_gene: TRBV6-5; CDR3aa: CASSYSSGTYNEQFF
j_gene: TRBJ1-2; abundance: many; v_gene: TRBV20-1; CDR3aa: CSARDLGGARYGYTF
j_gene: TRBJ1-5; abundance: NA; v_gene: TRBV6-2/TRBV6-3; CDR3aa: CASSEPFQPQHF
j_gene: TRBJ2-2; abundance: few; v_gene: TRBV28; CDR3aa: CASSFSRDRLLMNTGELFF
j_gene: TRBJ2-2; abundance: many; v_gene: TRBV6-5; CDR3aa: CASSYRNPNTGELFF
j_gene: TRBJ2-5; abundance: many; v_gene: TRBV3-1; CDR3aa: CASRLLGQAQETQYF
j_gene: TRBJ2-7; abundance: many; v_gene: TRBV5-1; CDR3aa: CASSFDRTYEQYF
j_gene: TRBJ2-5; abundance: many; v_gene: TRBV15; CDR3aa: CATSRGQQETQYF
j_gene: TRBJ1-1; abundance: many; v_gene: TRBV19; CDR3aa: CASSMAQGARTEAFF
j_gene: TRBJ2-2; abundance: many; v_gene: TRBV12-3/TRBV12-4; CDR3aa: CASAHSGTGATGELFF
j_gene: TRBJ1-2; abundance: many; v_gene: TRBV29-1; CDR3aa: CSVGGADGYTF
j_gene: TRBJ1-1; abundance: many; v_gene: TRBV29-1; CDR3aa: CSVLTVYTEAFF
j_gene: TRBJ1-5; abundance: many; v_gene: TRBV12-3/TRBV12-4; CDR3aa: CASGQRSNQPQHF
j_gene: TRBJ2-7; abundance: many; v_gene: TRBV6-2/TRBV6-3; CDR3aa: CASSSGTSGSKYEQYF
j_gene: TRBJ1-1; abundance: NA; v_gene: TRBV7-9; CDR3aa: CASSPWDRGNTEAFF
j_gene: TRBJ2-7; abundance: many; v_gene: TRBV13; CDR3aa: CASSSAWDRGSYEQYF
j_gene: TRBJ1-5; abundance: NA; v_gene: TRBV27; CDR3aa: CATGQGGQNQPQHF
j_gene: TRBJ2-7; abundance: many; v_gene: TRBV20-1; CDR3aa: CSARPSGTNNEQYF
j_gene: TRBJ2-7; abundance: many; v_gene: TRBV7-8; CDR3aa: CASSLAMTGGSYEQYF
j_gene: TRBJ2-7; abundance: many; v_gene: TRBV6-2/TRBV6-3; CDR3aa: CASRASGKAYEQYF
j_gene: TRBJ2-2; abundance: many; v_gene: TRBV5-1; CDR3aa: CASSNIGTSEDTGELFF
j_gene: TRBJ2-2; abundance: NA; v_gene: TRBV6-5; CDR3aa: CASSYGLTNTGELFF
j_gene: TRBJ2-7; abundance: many; v_gene: TRBV20-1; CDR3aa: CSARHPTSEQYF
j_gene: TRBJ2-7; abundance: NA; v_gene: TRBV3-1; CDR3aa: CASSQDFAGAHEQYF
j_gene: TRBJ1-2; abundance: few; v_gene: TRBV29-1; CDR3aa: CSVPVGGGYGYTF
j_gene: TRBJ2-7; abundance: many; v_gene: TRBV30; CDR3aa: CAWSVGGADEQYF
j_gene: TRBJ2-7; abundance: many; v_gene: TRBV20-1; CDR3aa: CSAKQDNNYEQYF
j_gene: TRBJ2-2; abundance: many; v_gene: TRBV11-2; CDR3aa: CASSLVPGQFDTSANTGELFF
j_gene: TRBJ2-7; abundance: many; v_gene: TRBV12-3/TRBV12-4; CDR3aa: CASRRQGSYEQYF
j_gene: TRBJ1-1; abundance: NA; v_gene: TRBV2; CDR3aa: CASGRDIDTEAFF
j_gene: TRBJ2-6; abundance: many; v_gene: TRBV27; CDR3aa: CASSQSSGANVLTF
j_gene: TRBJ1-1; abundance: NA; v_gene: TRBV6-2/TRBV6-3; CDR3aa: CASRQQDRMNTEAFF
j_gene: TRBJ1-5; abundance: many; v_gene: TRBV28; CDR3aa: CASSQGSNQPQHF
j_gene: TRBJ1-5; abundance: many; v_gene: TRBV27; CDR3aa: CASSLGRYSNQPQHF
j_gene: TRBJ1-4; abundance: NA; v_gene: TRBV19; CDR3aa: CASSLRQSNEKLFF